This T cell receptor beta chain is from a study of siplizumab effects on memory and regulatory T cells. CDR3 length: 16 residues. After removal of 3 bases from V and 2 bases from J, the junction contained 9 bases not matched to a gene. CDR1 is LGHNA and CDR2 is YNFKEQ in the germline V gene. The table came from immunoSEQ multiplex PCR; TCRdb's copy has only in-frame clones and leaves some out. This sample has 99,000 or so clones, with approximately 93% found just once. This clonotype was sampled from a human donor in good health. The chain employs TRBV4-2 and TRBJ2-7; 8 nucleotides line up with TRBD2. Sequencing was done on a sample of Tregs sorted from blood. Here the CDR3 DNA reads TGTGCCAGCAGCCAGGGTGAGGCGGGAGGTGCCTACGAGCAGTACTTC. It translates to CASSQGEAGGAYEQYF.